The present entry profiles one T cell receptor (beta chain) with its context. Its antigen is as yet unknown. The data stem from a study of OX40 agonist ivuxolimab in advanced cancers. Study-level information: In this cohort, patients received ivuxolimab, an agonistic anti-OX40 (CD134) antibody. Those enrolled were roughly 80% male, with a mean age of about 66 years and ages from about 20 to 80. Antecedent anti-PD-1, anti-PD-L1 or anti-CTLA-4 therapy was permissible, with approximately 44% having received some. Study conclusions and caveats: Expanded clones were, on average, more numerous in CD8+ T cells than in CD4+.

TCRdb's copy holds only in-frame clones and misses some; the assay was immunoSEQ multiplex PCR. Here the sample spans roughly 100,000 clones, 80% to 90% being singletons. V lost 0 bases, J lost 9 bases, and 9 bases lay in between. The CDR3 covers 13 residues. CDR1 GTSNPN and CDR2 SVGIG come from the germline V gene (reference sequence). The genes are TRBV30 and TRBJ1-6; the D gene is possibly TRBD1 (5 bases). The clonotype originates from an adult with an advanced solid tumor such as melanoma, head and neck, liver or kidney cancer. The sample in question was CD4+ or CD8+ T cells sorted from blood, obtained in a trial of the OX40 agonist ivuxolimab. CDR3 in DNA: TGTGCCTGGAGTGTTGCCAGGGCTTCACCCCTCCACTTT. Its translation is CAWSVARASPLHF.